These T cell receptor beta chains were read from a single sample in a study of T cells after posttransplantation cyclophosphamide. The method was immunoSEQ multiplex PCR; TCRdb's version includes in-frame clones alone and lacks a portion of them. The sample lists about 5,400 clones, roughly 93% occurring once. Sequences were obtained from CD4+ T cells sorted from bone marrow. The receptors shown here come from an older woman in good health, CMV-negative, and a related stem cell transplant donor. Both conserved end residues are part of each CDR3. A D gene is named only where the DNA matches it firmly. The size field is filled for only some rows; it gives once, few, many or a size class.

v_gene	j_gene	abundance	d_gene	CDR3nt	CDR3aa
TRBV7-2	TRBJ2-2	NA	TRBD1	TGTGCCAGCAGGACCGGGACAGAGGGGACCGGGGAGCTGTTTTTT	CASRTGTEGTGELFF
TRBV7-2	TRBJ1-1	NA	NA	TGTGCCAGCAGTCCCCCCCCCACCCGGACTGAAGCTTTCTTT	CASSPPPTRTEAFF
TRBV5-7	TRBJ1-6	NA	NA	TGTGCCAGCAGCTTGGGGCAGACTGACTCCTATAATTCACCCCTCCACTTT	CASSLGQTDSYNSPLHF
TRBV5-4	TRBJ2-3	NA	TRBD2	TGTGCCAGCAGCTTAGCGGGACTCGGCAGCACAGATACGCAGTATTTT	CASSLAGLGSTDTQYF
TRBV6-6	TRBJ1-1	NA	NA	TGTGCCAGCAGTTCCGGGACAAGCCTTTTTGAAGCTTTCTTT	CASSSGTSLFEAFF
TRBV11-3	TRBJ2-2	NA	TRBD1	TGTGCCAGCAGCAGGACAGGGTCAAGGACCGGGGAGCTGTTTTTT	CASSRTGSRTGELFF
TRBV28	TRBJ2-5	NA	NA	TGTGCCAGCAGGATGACAGGTCACGGGACCCAGTACTTC	CASRMTGHGTQYF
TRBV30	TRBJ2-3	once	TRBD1	TGTGCCTGGAGTTACCGGGACAGGGGGTCAGATACGCAGTATTTT	CAWSYRDRGSDTQYF
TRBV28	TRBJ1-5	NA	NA	TGTGCCAGCAGTTTCAGGGGCGGTAGGCAGCCCCAGCATTTT	CASSFRGGRQPQHF
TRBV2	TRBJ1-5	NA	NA	TGTGCCAGCAGTGTGAGGGTCGAACAGCCCCAGCATTTT	CASSVRVEQPQHF